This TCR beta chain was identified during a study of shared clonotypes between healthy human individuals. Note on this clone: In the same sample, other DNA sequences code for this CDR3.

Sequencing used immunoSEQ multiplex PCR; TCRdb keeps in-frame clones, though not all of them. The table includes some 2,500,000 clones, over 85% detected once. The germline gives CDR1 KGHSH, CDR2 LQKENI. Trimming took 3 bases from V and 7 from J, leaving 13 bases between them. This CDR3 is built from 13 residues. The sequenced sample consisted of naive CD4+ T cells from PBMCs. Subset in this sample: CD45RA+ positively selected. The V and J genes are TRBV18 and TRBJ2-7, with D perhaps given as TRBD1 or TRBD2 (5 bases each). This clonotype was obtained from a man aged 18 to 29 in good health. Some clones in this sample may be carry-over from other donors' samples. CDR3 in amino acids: CASSPGTGSEQYF. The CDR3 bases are TGTGCCAGCTCACCGGGGACCGGGTCTGAGCAGTACTTC.